These 8 T cell receptor beta chains were all obtained from the same sample, sequenced in a study of CD8 T cells in ankylosing spondylitis. The study's findings and limits: Characteristic of ankylosing spondylitis blood, it appeared, was a TCR beta motif comprising roughly 8 highly homologous variants.

A single record per CDR3 protein comes from TCRdb applying MiXCR to the 5' RACE reads. This table holds hundreds of thousands of distinct CDR3 sequences, 12% found once. Their antigen targets remain unknown. The specimen was blood, either unsorted or a sorted T cell fraction (not recorded which). Receptors were obtained from a male donor with ankylosing spondylitis.

J is TRBJ2-7 and V is TRBV10-3, with 10 bases that match TRBD1. The germline gives CDR1 ENHRY, CDR2 SYGVKD. The CDR3 has 14 amino acids. The ends lost 8 bases at V and 5 bases at J; junction bases unmatched: 9. For the CDR3, the DNA is TGTGCCATCCGAAACCGGGACAGGGGAAACGAGCAGTACTTC. Translation: CAIRNRDRGNEQYF.

This clonotype was found many times. The chain uses TRBV6-1 and TRBJ1-6; perhaps TRBD1 as D (5 bases). The germline V gene encodes CDR1 MNHNS and CDR2 SASEGT. CDR3 size: 14 residues. The V end was cut by 6 bases, the J end by 6 bases, with 12 bases between. The CDR3 sequence: CASRPGQPNSPLHF. In nucleotides, the CDR3 is TGTGCCAGCAGGCCGGGGCAGCCTAATTCACCCCTCCACTTT.

This rearrangement joins TRBV5-5 to TRBJ2-7; D uncertain. CDR1 and CDR2 from the germline V gene are SGHKS and YYEKEE (reference sequence). The CDR3 length is 13 residues. Deletions cut 9 bases from V and 7 bases from J, with 20 bases between. The DNA for the CDR3 is TGTGCCATGGGCCCTCTTGACGGCTTGGAGCAGTACTTC. Translated: CAMGPLDGLEQYF.

The sample holds many counts of this clonotype. The chain recombines TRBV6-5 with TRBJ2-2; D gene ambiguous. Trimming took 4 bases from V and 5 from J, leaving 8 bases between them. The germline V gene encodes CDR1 MNHEY and CDR2 SVGAGI. CDR3 size: 13 residues. The CDR3 nucleotides are TGTGCCAGCAGTTTCCCGGTTACCGGGGAGCTGTTTTTT. It specifies CASSFPVTGELFF.

The chain is built from TRBV20-1 and TRBJ2-3, with 13 bases fitting TRBD2. CDR1 and CDR2 (germline): DFQATT, SNEGSKA (reference sequence). There are 12 residues in the CDR3. V gave up 5 bases and J gave up 12 bases; unmatched junction bases: 5. In DNA, the CDR3 is TGCAGTGCTGACGGACTAGCGGGGGTACAGTATTTT. This sequence encodes CSADGLAGVQYF.

This clonotype was counted between two and nine times. The chain combines TRBV7-2 with TRBJ1-2, with TRBD1 identical over 7 bases. CDR1 and CDR2 from the germline V gene are SGHTA and FQGNSA. J was trimmed by 4 bases and V by 5 bases; bases with no gene match: 10. CDR3 size: 15 residues. The CDR3 region is CASSPERTGVYGYTF. The CDR3 nucleotides read TGTGCCAGCAGCCCGGAACGGACAGGAGTCTATGGCTACACCTTC.

The chain joins TRBV5-5 to TRBJ2-3, with 8 bases lining up with TRBD1. V lost 7 bases to trimming and J lost 2 bases; unmatched junction nucleotides: 3. Germline loops: CDR1 SGHKS, CDR2 YYEKEE (reference sequence). The CDR3 covers 13 residues. CDR3 nucleotides: TGTGCCAGCCACAGGGGGGCCACAGATACGCAGTATTTT. It translates to CASHRGATDTQYF. The variable domain in full, completed from reference TRBV5-5 and TRBJ2-3, reads DAGVTQSPTHLIKTRGQQVTLRCSPISGHKSVSWYQQVLGQGPQFIFQYYEKEERGRGNFPDRFSARQFPNYSSELNVNALLLGDSALYLCASHRGATDTQYFGPGTRLTVL.

Only a few counts were recorded for this clonotype. The chain employs TRBV4-2 and TRBJ1-2; weak D call: TRBD1 (5 bases). V lost 4 bases, J lost 2 bases, and 17 bases lay in between. The CDR3 length is 16 residues. Germline CDR1 reads LGHNA; CDR2 reads YNFKEQ. Written as DNA, the CDR3 is TGTGCCAGCAGCCGGCAGGGACCCACTCTAAACTATGGCTACACCTTC. Translation gives CASSRQGPTLNYGYTF.